The sequence of this T cell receptor beta chain was determined in a study of cytomegalovirus exposure and HLA in healthy donors. Study at large: An earlier analysis identified approximately 120 million unique TCR beta sequences in about 179 million T cells. Study findings and constraints: Earlier findings revealed that most TCR beta V segments proved productive either about 87% or about 30% of the time. TCR beta chains associated with HLA were, in a later analysis, more clonally expanded than equally common others.

There are 17 residues in the CDR3. Germline CDR1 MNHEY, CDR2 SMNVEV (reference sequence). V shed 4 bases and J 5 bases; nucleotides not matched to a gene: 10. As regards this clone: The antigen is undetermined.

The PCR ran on 60 Vbeta and 13 Jbeta primers. Clones were read by immunoSEQ multiplex PCR, and TCRdb kept only the in-frame ones, dropping some. The top ten hold roughly 5.6% of the sample, which has 90,000 to 120,000 clones, about three quarters seen once. This clonotype originated in a female donor in good health and CMV-seropositive. The chain carries TRBV27 and TRBJ2-5, with TRBD2 matching 13 bases. The sequencing sample was made of PBMCs. CDR3 in DNA: TGTGCCAGCAGTTCGGGGACTAGCGGGGTTAGGGCGGAGACCCAGTACTTC. This codes for CASSSGTSGVRAETQYF.